The source of this TCR beta chain is a study of cytomegalovirus exposure and HLA in healthy donors. PCR primers comprised 60 Vbeta and 13 Jbeta primers. Clones were read by immunoSEQ multiplex PCR, and TCRdb kept only the in-frame ones, dropping some. This table has approximately 95,000 clones, around 72% appearing once. This CDR3 is 14 amino acids long. Trimming cost V 3 bases and J 1 base, with 10 bases left between them. The germline V gene encodes CDR1 SGHRS and CDR2 YFSETQ. The gene calls are TRBV5-1 and TRBJ2-5; D gene uncertain. Material for sequencing was PBMCs. This sequence originates from a man between 18 and 29 years old in good health and CMV-seropositive. The CDR3 here is CASSSPGGQETQYF. The CDR3 DNA is TGCGCCAGCAGCTCCCCCGGCGGCCAAGAGACCCAGTACTTC.